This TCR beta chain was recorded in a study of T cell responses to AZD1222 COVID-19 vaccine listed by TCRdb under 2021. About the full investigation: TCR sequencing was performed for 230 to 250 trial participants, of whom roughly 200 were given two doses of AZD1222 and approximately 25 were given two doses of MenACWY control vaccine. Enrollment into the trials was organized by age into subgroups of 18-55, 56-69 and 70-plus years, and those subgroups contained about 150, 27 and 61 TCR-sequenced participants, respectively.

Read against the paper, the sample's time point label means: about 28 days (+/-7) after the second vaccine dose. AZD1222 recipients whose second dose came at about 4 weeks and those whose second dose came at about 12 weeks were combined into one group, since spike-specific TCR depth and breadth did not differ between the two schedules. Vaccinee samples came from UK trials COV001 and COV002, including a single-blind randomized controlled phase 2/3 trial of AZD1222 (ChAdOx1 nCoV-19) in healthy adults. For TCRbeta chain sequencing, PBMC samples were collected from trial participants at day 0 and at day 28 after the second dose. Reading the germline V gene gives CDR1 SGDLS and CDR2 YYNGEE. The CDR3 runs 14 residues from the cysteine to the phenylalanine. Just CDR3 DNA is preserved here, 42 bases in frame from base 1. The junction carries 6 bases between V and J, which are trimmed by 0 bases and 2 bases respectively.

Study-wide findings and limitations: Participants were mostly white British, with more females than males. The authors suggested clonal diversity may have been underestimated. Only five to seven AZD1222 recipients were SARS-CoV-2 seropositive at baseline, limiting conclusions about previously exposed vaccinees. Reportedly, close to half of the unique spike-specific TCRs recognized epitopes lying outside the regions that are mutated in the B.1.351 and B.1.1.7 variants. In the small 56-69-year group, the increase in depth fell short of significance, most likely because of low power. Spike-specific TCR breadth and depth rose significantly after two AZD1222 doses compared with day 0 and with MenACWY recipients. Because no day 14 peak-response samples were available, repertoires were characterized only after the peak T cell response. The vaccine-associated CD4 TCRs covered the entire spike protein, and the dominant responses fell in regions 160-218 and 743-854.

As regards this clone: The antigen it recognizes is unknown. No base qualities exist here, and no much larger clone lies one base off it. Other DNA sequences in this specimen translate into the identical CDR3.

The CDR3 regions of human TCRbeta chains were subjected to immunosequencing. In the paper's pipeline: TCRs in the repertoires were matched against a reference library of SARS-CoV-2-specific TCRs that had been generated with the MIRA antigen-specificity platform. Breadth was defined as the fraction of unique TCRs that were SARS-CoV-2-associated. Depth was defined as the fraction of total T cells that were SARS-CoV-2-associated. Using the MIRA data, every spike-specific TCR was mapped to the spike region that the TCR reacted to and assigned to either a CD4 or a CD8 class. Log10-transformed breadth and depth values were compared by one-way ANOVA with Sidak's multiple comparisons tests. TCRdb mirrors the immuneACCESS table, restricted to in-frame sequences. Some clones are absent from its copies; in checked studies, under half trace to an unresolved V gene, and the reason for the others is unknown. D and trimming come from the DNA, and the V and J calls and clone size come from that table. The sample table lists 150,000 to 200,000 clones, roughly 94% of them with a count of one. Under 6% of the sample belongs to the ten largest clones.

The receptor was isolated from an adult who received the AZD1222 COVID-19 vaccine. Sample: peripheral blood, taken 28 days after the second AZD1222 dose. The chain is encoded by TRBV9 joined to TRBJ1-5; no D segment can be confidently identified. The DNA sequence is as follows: TGTGCCAGCAGCGTAGGTGGGGGCAATCAGCCCCAGCATTTT. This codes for CASSVGGGNQPQHF.